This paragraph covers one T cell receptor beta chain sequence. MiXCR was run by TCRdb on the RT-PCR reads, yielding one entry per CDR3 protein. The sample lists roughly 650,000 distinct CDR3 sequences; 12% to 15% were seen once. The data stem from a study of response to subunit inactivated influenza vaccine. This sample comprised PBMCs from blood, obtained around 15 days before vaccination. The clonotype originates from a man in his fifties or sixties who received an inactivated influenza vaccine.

CDR3 sequence: CASSPRWAGGNTEAFF. The DNA of the CDR3 is TGTGCCAGCAGTCCTAGATGGGCAGGAGGGAACACTGAAGCTTTCTTT. This chain uses TRBV12-3 or TRBV12-4 with TRBJ1-1, with D unresolved. Trimming took off 5 bases at V and 1 base at J, with 17 bases between the two ends. The CDR3 has 16 residues.